A single sample gave rise to the 32 T cell receptor beta chains below, sequenced in a study of OX40 agonist ivuxolimab in advanced cancers. Measured with immunoSEQ multiplex PCR; TCRdb has only the in-frame clones, and not every one. The sample includes approximately 18,000 clones, less than 75% of them seen just once. This specimen was CD4+ or CD8+ T cells sorted from blood, taken in a trial of the OX40 agonist ivuxolimab. These receptors were taken from an adult with an advanced solid tumor such as melanoma, head and neck, liver or kidney cancer.

This clone was seen more than once but under ten times. The chain recombines TRBV19 with TRBJ1-2; 10 nucleotides match TRBD1. Germline loops: CDR1 LNHDA, CDR2 SQIVND (reference sequence). V lost 5 bases, J lost 6 bases, and 9 bases stayed unmatched. The CDR3 is made up of 15 amino acids. In DNA, the CDR3 is TGTGCCAGTAGTCGCCCGGACAGGGGGTTGGATGGCTACACCTTC. Protein product: CASSRPDRGLDGYTF.

The genes are TRBV5-8 and TRBJ2-2; D may be TRBD1 or TRBD2 (5 bases each). This CDR3 comprises 14 residues. Deletions cut 6 bases from V and 4 bases from J, with 13 bases between. Germline V gives CDR1 SGHTS, CDR2 YDEGEE. The CDR3 is CASNDRDPTGELFF. The CDR3 bases are TGTGCCAGCAACGACCGGGACCCCACCGGGGAGCTGTTTTTT.

CDR3 nucleotide sequence: TGTGCCAGCAGTTATCACCCCAGCACAGATACGCAGTATTTT. It translates to CASSYHPSTDTQYF. V is TRBV6-5 and J is TRBJ2-3; D gene uncertain. Per the germline V gene, CDR1 is MNHEY and CDR2 is SVGAGI. V dropped 3 bases and J dropped 0 bases, with 7 bases sitting between them. CDR3 length: 14 amino acids.

The chain couples TRBV5-1 to TRBJ1-4; TRBD1 is a possible D gene (5 bases). The CDR3 runs 14 residues. V was pared by 4 bases and J by 8 bases, with 15 bases between. Germline lookup yields CDR1 SGHRS and CDR2 YFSETQ. The CDR3 reads CASSLLGTPEKLFF. The CDR3 DNA follows: TGCGCCAGCAGCCTACTCGGGACTCCGGAAAAACTGTTTTTT.

The chain is built from TRBV2 and TRBJ2-7; weak D call: TRBD2 (5 bases). Germline V lookup: CDR1 SNHLY, CDR2 FYNNEI. There are 15 residues in the CDR3. Trimming removed 3 bases at V and 1 base at J, with 13 bases between. The CDR3 loop reads CASSDEGPASYEQYF. CDR3 nucleotides: TGTGCCAGCAGTGATGAGGGTCCGGCATCCTACGAGCAGTACTTC.

The chain recombines TRBV30 with TRBJ1-1; D may be TRBD1 (5 bases). The CDR3 has 12 amino acids. Trimming took off 5 bases at V and 6 bases at J, with 13 bases between the two ends. Germline loops: CDR1 GTSNPN, CDR2 SVGIG (reference sequence). CDR3 sequence (DNA): TGTGCCTGGGGGGGGAAGGGCCCTGAAGCTTTCTTT. Encoded protein: CAWGGKGPEAFF.

This clone was detected only once. The genes are TRBV6-6 and TRBJ1-1; D is unclear. Trimming took 7 bases from V and 4 from J, leaving 16 bases between them. This CDR3 comprises 14 residues. The germline CDR1 and CDR2 sequences are MNHNY and SVGAGI (reference sequence). Here the CDR3 DNA reads TGTGCCAGCACCGACCCAGTGAGCGGCACTGAAGCTTTCTTT. It yields the protein CASTDPVSGTEAFF.

The chain has TRBV7-6 and TRBJ2-6; D gene unclear. CDR1 SGHVS and CDR2 FNYEAQ come from the germline V gene. This CDR3 is 16 amino acids long. Trimming removed 5 bases from V and 0 bases from J, with 11 bases in between. This chain's CDR3 is CASSQSTLSGANVLTF. Here the CDR3 DNA reads TGTGCCAGCAGCCAATCGACCCTCTCTGGGGCCAACGTCCTGACTTTC. The full variable domain, in which reference TRBV7-6 and TRBJ2-6 provide the parts outside the CDR3, is GAGVSQSPRYKVTKRGQDVALRCDPISGHVSLYWYRQALGQGPEFLTYFNYEAQQDKSGLPNDRFSAERPEGSISTLTIQRTEQRDSAMYRCASSQSTLSGANVLTFGAGSRLTVL.

This clone was seen a handful of times. The V gene is TRBV29-1, the J gene TRBJ2-1; the match to TRBD2 covers 7 bases. Per the germline V gene, CDR1 is SQVTM and CDR2 is ANQGSEA. The ends lost 6 bases at V and 10 bases at J; junction bases unmatched: 0. The CDR3 has 9 amino acids. CDR3 bases: TGCAGCGTGGGGGGGGAGCAGTTCTTC. It is translated as CSVGGEQFF.

The rearrangement uses TRBV7-6 and TRBJ1-4; the match to TRBD1 covers 7 bases. V was pared by 5 bases and J by 7 bases, with 10 bases of the junction left unmatched. CDR1 is SGHVS, CDR2 FNYEAQ, per germline. There are 15 residues in the CDR3. Here the CDR3 reads CASSPVGGPGEKLFF. As DNA, the CDR3 is TGTGCCAGCAGCCCAGTAGGGGGCCCAGGTGAAAAACTGTTTTTT.

The chain has TRBV28 and TRBJ2-2; D is undetermined. The CDR3 sequence is 15 residues long. CDR1 MDHEN and CDR2 SYDVKM come from the germline V gene. The germline V and J ends were trimmed by 3 bases and 0 bases, with 8 bases remaining between them. The CDR3 coding sequence is TGTGCCAGCAGTTTGTCTATAACGAACACCGGGGAGCTGTTTTTT. It encodes CASSLSITNTGELFF.

This sequence joins TRBV21-1 and TRBJ2-3; the DNA was not used to check the table's D call, TRBD2. TRBV21-1 is deemed a pseudogene. The CDR3 contains 17 residues. The CDR3 DNA follows: TGTGCCAGCAGCAAAGAGAAGGCGGTAGCGGGAGTGGGTACGCAGTATTTT. The encoded protein is CASSKEKAVAGVGTQYF.

This chain links TRBV4-1 with TRBJ2-2, with 10 bases that match TRBD2. Trimming removed 5 bases from V and 5 bases from J; junction bases left unmatched: 8. The germline V gene encodes CDR1 MGHRA and CDR2 YSYEKL. The CDR3 has 16 amino acids. The CDR3 bases are TGCGCCAGCAGCTTTGGGGAGCGGGAGGGGACCGGGGAGCTGTTTTTT. Its protein is CASSFGEREGTGELFF.

CDR3 loop: CASSPGTSPSYF. The CDR3 coding sequence is TGTGCCAGCAGCCCAGGGACTAGCCCCTCGTACTTC. The chain links TRBV7-9 to TRBJ2-5; 9 bases fit TRBD2. There are 12 residues in the CDR3. Germline V gene data show CDR1 as SEHNR and CDR2 as FQNEAQ (reference sequence). V lost 5 bases, J lost 13 bases, and 8 bases stayed unmatched.

This clone was observed once. The V call is TRBV27, the J call TRBJ1-1; D unclear. CDR1 is MNHEY and CDR2 is SMNVEV in the germline V gene (reference sequence). Trimming shortened V by 3 bases and J by 7 bases, and 9 bases separated the two germline ends. This CDR3 region has 12 residues. CDR3 loop: CASSFPHGEAFF. CDR3 nucleotide sequence: TGTGCCAGCAGTTTCCCCCACGGTGAAGCTTTCTTT.

V is TRBV25-1 and J is TRBJ2-1, with 8 nucleotides matching TRBD1. This CDR3 has 16 amino acids. Germline CDR1 MGHDK, CDR2 SYGVNS. Losses at the gene ends were 5 bases for V and 9 bases for J; bases not matched to a gene: 15. The CDR3: CASSSYDRGFVSEQFF. The DNA for the CDR3 is TGTGCCAGCAGTAGCTATGACAGGGGTTTTGTCAGTGAGCAGTTCTTC.

This clone was counted a single time. This sequence joins TRBV2 and TRBJ2-2, with TRBD1 matching over 7 bases. The germline CDR1 and CDR2 sequences are SNHLY and FYNNEI. CDR3 length: 13 amino acids. With V trimmed by 5 bases and J by 3 bases, 0 bases remained unmatched. The CDR3 DNA sequence: TGTGCCAGCAGTCAGGGGGACACCGGGGAGCTGTTTTTT. Residues: CASSQGDTGELFF.

The V gene is TRBV27, the J gene TRBJ1-2, with unresolved D. CDR1 and CDR2 (germline): MNHEY, SMNVEV (reference sequence). V was clipped by 5 bases and J by 8 bases, with 15 bases between them. This CDR3 comprises 13 residues. In DNA form, the CDR3 reads TGTGCCAGCAGTGTAGGATCGGATTACGGCTACACCTTC. It is translated as CASSVGSDYGYTF.

V usage is TRBV19 and J usage is TRBJ2-5, with D possibly matching TRBD2 (6 bases). V was shortened by 11 bases and J by 3 bases, with 16 bases between the two germline ends. Germline values: CDR1 LNHDA, CDR2 SQIVND (reference sequence). The CDR3 consists of 13 residues. As DNA, the CDR3 is TGTGCCTCGGGGGTCGGCCTAAAAGAGACCCAGTACTTC. Its translation is CASGVGLKETQYF.

Within the sample, this clone is medium-sized (0.01 to 0.1%). This chain uses TRBV5-5 with TRBJ2-3; no clear D. In germline, CDR1 is SGHKS, CDR2 YYEKEE (reference sequence). This CDR3 contains 15 residues. Trimming took 3 bases from V and 4 from J, leaving 15 bases between them. CDR3 sequence (DNA): TGTGCCAGCAGCTCGACCGGTATTTTCCCAGATACGCAGTATTTT. Translating it yields CASSSTGIFPDTQYF. Drawing the rest from reference TRBV5-5 and TRBJ2-3, the complete variable domain is DAGVTQSPTHLIKTRGQQVTLRCSPISGHKSVSWYQQVLGQGPQFIFQYYEKEERGRGNFPDRFSARQFPNYSSELNVNALLLGDSALYLCASSSTGIFPDTQYFGPGTRLTVL.

The chain recombines TRBV7-9 with TRBJ2-7; 7 bases map to TRBD1. J lost 4 bases, V lost 4 bases, and 7 bases had no gene match. The CDR3 spans 14 residues. The germline CDR1 and CDR2 sequences are SEHNR and FQNEAQ (reference sequence). The CDR3 nucleotides are TGTGCCAGCAGCTCCCGGGACAGCACTTACGAGCAGTACTTC. Amino acid sequence: CASSSRDSTYEQYF.

This rearrangement joins TRBV27 to TRBJ2-2; 9 bases align to TRBD1. Per the germline V gene, CDR1 is MNHEY and CDR2 is SMNVEV (reference sequence). V shed 5 bases and J 6 bases; nucleotides not matched to a gene: 4. There are 14 residues in the CDR3. The CDR3 DNA reads TGTGCCAGCAGTGTCGGACAGGGGCCCGGGGAGCTGTTTTTT. The encoded protein is CASSVGQGPGELFF.

Note on this clone: This could be a read error, since a much larger clone is one nucleotide away. V is TRBV11-3 and J is TRBJ2-1; D is unresolved. Germline V gene data show CDR1 as SGHNT and CDR2 as YENEEA. Trimming took 3 bases from V and 3 from J, leaving 3 bases between them. The CDR3 loop spans 12 amino acids. The chain's CDR3 is CASSFYYNEQFF. The CDR3 coding sequence is TGTGCCAGCAGCTTCTACTACAATGAGCAGTTCTTC.

This clone was picked up many times. The gene calls are TRBV20-1 and TRBJ1-2; tentatively, D is TRBD1 (6 bases). The CDR3 consists of 10 residues. V lost 7 bases, J lost 8 bases, and 11 bases lay in between. Germline V CDR1 and CDR2: DFQATT, SNEGSKA (reference sequence). In nucleotides, the CDR3 is TGCAGTGGCGGGGGGCAAGGCTACACCTTC. As protein: CSGGGQGYTF.

The chain is built from TRBV9 and TRBJ1-2; D ambiguous. This CDR3 comprises 14 residues. Trimming removed 5 bases at V and 7 bases at J, with 18 bases between. Per germline, CDR1 SGDLS and CDR2 YYNGEE. CDR3 loop: CASRGLKAVVGYTF. In DNA, the CDR3 is TGTGCCAGCAGGGGTCTTAAGGCAGTCGTTGGCTACACCTTC.

This chain connects TRBV2 to TRBJ1-4; 8 positions agree with TRBD1. Per the germline V gene, CDR1 is SNHLY and CDR2 is FYNNEI. This CDR3 has 16 residues. V trimming: 6 bases; J trimming: 0 bases; junction bases outside the gene matches: 6. The CDR3 here is CASRETGVATNEKLFF. DNA for the CDR3: TGTGCCAGCAGGGAGACAGGGGTTGCAACTAATGAAAAACTGTTTTTT.

The CDR3 nucleotides are TGTGCCAGCAGTGATTGGGCGCAGGGCACGGCAGATACGCAGTATTTT. Translated, it gives CASSDWAQGTADTQYF. This chain joins TRBV6-1 and TRBJ2-3, with D possibly matching TRBD1 (5 bases). The length of the CDR3 is 16 residues. V was cut by 3 bases and J by 4 bases, with 17 bases left in between. CDR1 and CDR2 (germline): MNHNS, SASEGT.

This chain's CDR3 is CASSLAERALDGYTF. The CDR3 DNA sequence: TGTGCCAGCAGCTTGGCCGAAAGGGCTTTGGATGGCTACACCTTC. The V gene is TRBV5-8, the J gene TRBJ1-2; no definite D call. This CDR3 is built from 15 residues. Per the germline V gene, CDR1 is SGHTS and CDR2 is YDEGEE. Trimming cost V 0 bases and J 6 bases, with 15 bases left between them. The variable domain in full, completed from reference TRBV5-8 and TRBJ1-2, reads EAGVTQSPTHLIKTRGQQATLRCSPISGHTSVYWYQQALGLGLQFLLWYDEGEERNRGNFPPRFSGRQFPNYSSELNVNALELEDSALYLCASSLAERALDGYTFGSGTRLTVV.

A word on this clone: A far more abundant clone sits one base away, making this likely a read error. This sample includes further DNA sequences coding for the same CDR3. The chain employs TRBV7-3 and TRBJ2-1, with D hard to call. V was clipped by 2 bases and J by 9 bases, with 5 bases between them. The CDR3 consists of 11 residues. Germline V CDR1 and CDR2: SGHTA, FQGTGA. The CDR3 reads CASSLGGEQFF. In nucleotides, the CDR3 is TGTGCCAGCAGCTTAGGTGGTGAGCAGTTCTTC.

The V call is TRBV9, the J call TRBJ1-3, with 9 bases aligning to TRBD1. Trimming removed 0 bases from V and 0 bases from J; junction bases left unmatched: 19. Per the germline V gene, CDR1 is SGDLS and CDR2 is YYNGEE. CDR3 length: 22 residues. The CDR3: CASSVAIPKQQHRGLSGNTIYF. CDR3 nucleotide sequence: TGTGCCAGCAGCGTAGCAATCCCAAAACAACAACACAGGGGGCTCTCTGGAAACACCATATATTTT.

The gene calls are TRBV12-2 and TRBJ2-7. TRBV12-2 is shown as a pseudogene. This CDR3 is 14 amino acids long. CDR3 nucleotides: TGTGCCAGCAGTAATAGTATAGATTCCTACGAGCAGTACTTC. Translated: CASSNSIDSYEQYF.

The chain couples TRBV6-5 to TRBJ2-7, with 7 positions matching TRBD1. From germline, CDR1 is MNHEY and CDR2 SVGAGI. J was trimmed by 0 bases and V by 2 bases; bases with no gene match: 1. This CDR3 comprises 14 residues. CDR3 DNA sequence: TGTGCCAGCAGTTACGGGGACAGCTCCTACGAGCAGTACTTC. As protein: CASSYGDSSYEQYF.